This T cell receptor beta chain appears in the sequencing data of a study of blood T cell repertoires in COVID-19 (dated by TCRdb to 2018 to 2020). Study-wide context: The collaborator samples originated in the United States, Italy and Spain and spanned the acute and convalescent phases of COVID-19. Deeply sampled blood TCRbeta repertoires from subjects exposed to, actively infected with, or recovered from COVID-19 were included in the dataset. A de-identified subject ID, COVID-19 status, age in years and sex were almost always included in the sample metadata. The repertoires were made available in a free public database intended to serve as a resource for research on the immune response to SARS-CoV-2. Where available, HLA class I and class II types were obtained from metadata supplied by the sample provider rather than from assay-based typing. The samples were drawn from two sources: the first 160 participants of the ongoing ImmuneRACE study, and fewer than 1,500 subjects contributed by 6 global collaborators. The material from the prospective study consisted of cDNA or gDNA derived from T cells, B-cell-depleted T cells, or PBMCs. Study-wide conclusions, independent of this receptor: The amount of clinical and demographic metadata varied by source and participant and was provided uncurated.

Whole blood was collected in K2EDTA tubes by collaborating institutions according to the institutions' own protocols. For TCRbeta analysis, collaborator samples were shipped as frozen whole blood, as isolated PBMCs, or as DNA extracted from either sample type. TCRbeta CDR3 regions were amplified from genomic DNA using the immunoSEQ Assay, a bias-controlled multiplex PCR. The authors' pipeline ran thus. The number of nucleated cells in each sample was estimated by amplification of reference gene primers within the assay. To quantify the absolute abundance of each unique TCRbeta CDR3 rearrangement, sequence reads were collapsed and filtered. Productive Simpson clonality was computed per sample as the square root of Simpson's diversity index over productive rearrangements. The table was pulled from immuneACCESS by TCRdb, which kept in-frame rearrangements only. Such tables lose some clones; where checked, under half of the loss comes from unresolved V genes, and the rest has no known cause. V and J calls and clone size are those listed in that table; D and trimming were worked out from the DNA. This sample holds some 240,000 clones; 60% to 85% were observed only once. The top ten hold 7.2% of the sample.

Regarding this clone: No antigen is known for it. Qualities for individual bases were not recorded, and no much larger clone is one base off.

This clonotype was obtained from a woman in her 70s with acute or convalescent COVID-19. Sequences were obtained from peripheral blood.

The DNA sequence is TGTGCCAGTGGTAACAGGGCGAGGGAGCAGTACTTC. It specifies CASGNRAREQYF. The sequence links TRBV19 to TRBJ2-7; TRBD1 might be the D gene, on 6 matching bases. Via the germline V gene (reference sequence), CDR1 is LNHDA and CDR2 SQIVND. V is pared back by 8 bases and J by 7 bases, with 15 bases lying between the germline termini. The CDR3 runs 12 residues from the cysteine to the phenylalanine. The DNA shown is the 36-base CDR3, in frame from base 1. The CDR3, completed at both ends by the reference TRBV19 and TRBJ2-7 genes, gives the full variable domain DGGITQSPKYLFRKEGQNVTLSCEQNLNHDAMYWYRQDPGQGLRLIYYSQIVNDFQKGDIAEGYSVSREKKESFPLTVTSAQKNPTAFYLCASGNRAREQYFGPGTRLTVT.